The 13 T cell receptor beta chains reported below all come from one sample, sequenced in a study of blood T cell repertoires in COVID-19. Using immunoSEQ multiplex PCR, the repertoire was profiled, and TCRdb retains in-frame clones only, with some absent. The sample comprises about 220,000 clones, more than 75% of which are singletons, and roughly 2.8% rests with the top ten. The sequenced sample was peripheral blood. The source is a man in his forties or fifties who had recovered from COVID-19.

With regard to this clone: In the same sample, other DNA sequences code for this CDR3. The rearrangement joins TRBV28 to TRBJ2-7, with D unresolved. This CDR3 is built from 11 residues. V lost 6 bases, J lost 2 bases, and 5 bases lay in between. CDR1 MDHEN and CDR2 SYDVKM come from the germline V gene. This CDR3 reads CASSTTYEQYF. The CDR3 coding sequence is TGTGCCAGCAGCACTACCTACGAGCAGTACTTC.

The chain couples TRBV2 to TRBJ1-5; 8 bases align to TRBD1. Germline V gene sequence: CDR1 SNHLY, CDR2 FYNNEI. V lost 6 bases to trimming and J lost 5 bases; unmatched junction nucleotides: 0. The CDR3 is 12 residues long. The CDR3, as DNA: TGTGCCAGCAGGACAGGGGATCAGCCCCAGCATTTT. It encodes CASRTGDQPQHF.

This clone appeared a single time. The chain recombines TRBV27 with TRBJ2-3; maybe TRBD2 (6 bases). CDR3 length equals 15 residues. Germline V lookup: CDR1 MNHEY, CDR2 SMNVEV (reference sequence). V lost 5 bases to trimming and J lost 2 bases, with 14 bases between them. The CDR3 DNA follows: TGTGCCAGCAGTCCCCTAGGAGGGATCACAGATACGCAGTATTTT. Amino acid sequence: CASSPLGGITDTQYF.

The sample holds a few counts of this clone. The V and J genes are TRBV5-4 and TRBJ2-2; TRBD1 matches at 10 bases. The ends lost 2 bases at V and 6 bases at J; junction bases unmatched: 4. CDR3 length equals 15 residues. Per the germline V gene, CDR1 is SGHNT and CDR2 is YYREEE (reference sequence). CDR3 in DNA: TGTGCCAGCAGCTTCTCAGACAGGGGGCCCGGGGAGCTGTTTTTT. This encodes CASSFSDRGPGELFF.

A few counts support this clone. The chain employs TRBV6-5 and TRBJ1-1; 7 bases are a match to TRBD1. The CDR3 contains 15 residues. V dropped 4 bases and J dropped 5; count of bases not matched to a gene: 10. Germline values: CDR1 MNHEY, CDR2 SVGAGI. The CDR3 DNA reads TGTGCCAGCAGTTTCCGACAGGGAGGAAGGACTGAAGCTTTCTTT. This sequence encodes CASSFRQGGRTEAFF.

The chain carries TRBV7-9 and TRBJ2-5, with TRBD2 identical over 9 bases. The length of the CDR3 is 15 residues. The V gene's germline CDR1 is SEHNR and CDR2 FQNEAQ (reference sequence). The J segment lost 6 bases and the V segment lost 1 base, leaving 6 bases of the junction unmatched. Written as DNA, the CDR3 is TGTGCCAGCAGCTTAGTGGGACTAGCCATAAAGACCCAGTACTTC. It is translated as CASSLVGLAIKTQYF.

The rearrangement uses TRBV5-1 and TRBJ1-5, with D perhaps TRBD1 (5 bases). There are 17 residues in the CDR3. The germline gives CDR1 SGHRS, CDR2 YFSETQ. V shed 0 bases and J shed 0 bases, with 13 bases lying between them. The chain's CDR3 is CASSLGPLTASNQPQHF. CDR3 coding DNA: TGCGCCAGCAGCTTGGGGCCGTTGACAGCTAGCAATCAGCCCCAGCATTTT.

The V and J genes are TRBV24-1 and TRBJ2-6; tentatively, D is TRBD1 (5 bases). Germline assignment: CDR1 KGHDR and CDR2 SFDVKD. Deletions cut 3 bases from V and 0 bases from J, with 11 bases between. This CDR3 region has 17 residues. The CDR3 loop reads CATSDTGPNSGANVLTF. The CDR3 coding sequence is TGTGCCACCAGTGATACAGGACCGAACTCTGGGGCCAACGTCCTGACTTTC.

V and J are TRBV7-2 and TRBJ2-5, with 12 bases matching TRBD1. Germline V CDR1 and CDR2: SGHTA, FQGNSA. Unmatched junction bases numbered 6, after V lost 2 bases and J lost 5 bases. CDR3 length: 16 residues. The CDR3 DNA is TGTGCCAGCAGCTTAAGTGGGACAGGGGGCTGGGAGACCCAGTACTTC. It encodes CASSLSGTGGWETQYF.

The CDR3 protein is CASRWDRAYNSPLHF. The CDR3 DNA reads TGTGCCAGCAGATGGGACAGGGCTTATAATTCACCCCTCCACTTT. The rearrangement links TRBV27 to TRBJ1-6, with 9 bases fitting TRBD1. V lost 6 bases, J lost 4 bases, and 4 bases stayed unmatched. Germline CDR1 and CDR2: MNHEY and SMNVEV (reference sequence). CDR3 length: 15 amino acids.

This clone has only a few counts. The chain links TRBV6-2 or TRBV6-3 to TRBJ2-1, with 12 bases identical to TRBD2. V was clipped by 6 bases and J by 7 bases; unmatched bases: 16. In germline, CDR1 is MNHEY, CDR2 SVGEGT. The CDR3 has 18 amino acids. The CDR3 coding sequence is TGTGCCAGCAGCAACGGGGTCCGACTAGCGGGAGCGGGGAATGAGCAGTTCTTC. This sequence encodes CASSNGVRLAGAGNEQFF.

V usage is TRBV6-5 and J usage is TRBJ1-2, with TRBD1 matching over 10 bases. Germline CDR1 is MNHEY and CDR2 is SVGAGI. V lost 6 bases and J lost 2; bases outside the gene matches: 3. The CDR3 is made up of 14 amino acids. CDR3 nucleotides: TGTGCCAGCAGGGACAGGGGGACCAACTATGGCTACACCTTC. Translated, it gives CASRDRGTNYGYTF.

This clone was detected a few times. The chain is built from TRBV21-1 and TRBJ1-4; the D call in the table, TRBD1, was not verified against the DNA. TRBV21-1 is assigned pseudogene status. The CDR3 covers 16 residues. CDR3 in DNA: TGTGCCAGCAGCAAAGGGGAAACAGGGCATAATGAAAAACTGTTTTTT. Translation: CASSKGETGHNEKLFF.